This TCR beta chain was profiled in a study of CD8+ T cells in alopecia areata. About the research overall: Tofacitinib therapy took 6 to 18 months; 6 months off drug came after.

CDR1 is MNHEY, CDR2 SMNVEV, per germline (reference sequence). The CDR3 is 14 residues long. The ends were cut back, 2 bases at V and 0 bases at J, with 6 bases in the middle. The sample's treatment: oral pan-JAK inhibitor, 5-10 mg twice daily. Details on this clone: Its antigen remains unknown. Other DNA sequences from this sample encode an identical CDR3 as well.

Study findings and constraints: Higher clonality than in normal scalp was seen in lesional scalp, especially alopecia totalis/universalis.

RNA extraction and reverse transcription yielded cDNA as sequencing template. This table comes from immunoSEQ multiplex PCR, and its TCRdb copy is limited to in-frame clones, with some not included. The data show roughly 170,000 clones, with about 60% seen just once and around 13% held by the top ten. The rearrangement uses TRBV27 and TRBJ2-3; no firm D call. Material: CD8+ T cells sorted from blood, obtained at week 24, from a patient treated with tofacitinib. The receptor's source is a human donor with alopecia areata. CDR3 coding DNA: TGTGCCAGCAGTTTACCCGGCAGCACAGATACGCAGTATTTT. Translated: CASSLPGSTDTQYF.